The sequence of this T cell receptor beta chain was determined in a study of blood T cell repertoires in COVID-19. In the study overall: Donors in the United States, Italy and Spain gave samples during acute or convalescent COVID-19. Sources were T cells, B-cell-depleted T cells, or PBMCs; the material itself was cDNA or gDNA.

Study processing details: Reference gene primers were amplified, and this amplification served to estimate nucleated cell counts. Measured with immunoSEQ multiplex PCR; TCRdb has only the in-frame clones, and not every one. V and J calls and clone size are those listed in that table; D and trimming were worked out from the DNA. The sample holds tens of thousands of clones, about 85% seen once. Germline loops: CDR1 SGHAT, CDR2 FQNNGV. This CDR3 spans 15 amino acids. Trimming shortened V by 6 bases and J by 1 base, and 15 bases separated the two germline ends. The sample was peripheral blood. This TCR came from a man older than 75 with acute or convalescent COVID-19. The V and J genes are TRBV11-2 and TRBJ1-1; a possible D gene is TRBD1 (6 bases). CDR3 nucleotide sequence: TGTGCCAGCAGACTCGCTACAGGGAAGAACACTGAAGCTTTCTTT. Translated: CASRLATGKNTEAFF.